This T cell receptor beta chain was retrieved from a study of shared clonotypes between healthy human individuals. Study-level results: Since donors were few, the genetic and exposure-history diversity represented was limited.

Naive CD4+ cells were CD45RA-selected; the remaining cells were memory. The CDR3 covers 13 residues. V was clipped by 6 bases and J by 0 bases, with 8 bases between them. Germline V gene data show CDR1 as MDHEN and CDR2 as SYDVKM. TCRdb's table, derived via immunoSEQ multiplex PCR, lists solely in-frame clones and lacks some. The sample yields 950,000 to 1,300,000 clones, about 77% seen once. Notes on this clone: Its antigen is unidentified. This sequence may be a read error, since a much larger clone differs from it by one base.

The receptor was isolated from a man in his late teens or twenties in good health. This chain links TRBV28 with TRBJ1-2, with TRBD1 as a possible D gene (6 bases). The sample comprised memory CD4+ T cells sorted from blood. Subset in this sample: CD45RA-negative fraction. This chain's CDR3 is CASRDRANYGYTF. CDR3 in DNA: TGTGCCAGCAGGGACAGAGCTAACTATGGCTACACCTTC.